This TCR beta chain is drawn from a study of early T cells in non-severe SARS-CoV-2 infection. Individual cDNA molecules each received unique molecular identifiers attached to them. TCRdb reprocessed the 5' RACE reads with MiXCR, giving one entry per CDR3 protein. The sample contains some 82,000 distinct CDR3 sequences, roughly 12% of which appear only once. At least ten counts were recorded for this clonotype. The CDR3 runs 12 residues. Germline CDR1 and CDR2: SGHNT and YYREEE (reference sequence). V shed 5 bases and J shed 4 bases, with 7 bases lying between them. Here the sequenced sample was whole blood, taken at baseline. The chain links TRBV5-4 to TRBJ1-3; D is unresolved. The TCR originated in an adult who was a healthcare worker with PCR-confirmed SARS-CoV-2 infection or an uninfected control (not recorded which). The CDR3 is CASRGLGNTIYF. The CDR3 nucleotides read TGTGCCAGCAGAGGATTGGGAAACACCATATATTTT.